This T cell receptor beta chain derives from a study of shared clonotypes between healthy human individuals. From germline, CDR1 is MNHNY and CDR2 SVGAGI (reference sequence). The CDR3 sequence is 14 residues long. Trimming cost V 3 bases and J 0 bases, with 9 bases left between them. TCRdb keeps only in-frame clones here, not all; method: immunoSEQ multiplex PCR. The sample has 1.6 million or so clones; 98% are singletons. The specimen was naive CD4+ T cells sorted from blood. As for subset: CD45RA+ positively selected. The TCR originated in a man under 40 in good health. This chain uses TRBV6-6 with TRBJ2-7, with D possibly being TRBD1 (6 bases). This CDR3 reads CASSYGQSSYEQYF. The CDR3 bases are TGTGCCAGCAGTTATGGACAGAGCTCCTACGAGCAGTACTTC.